Presented here are 12 T cell receptor beta chains from one specimen sequenced in a study of blood T cell repertoires in COVID-19 (dated by TCRdb to 2018 to 2021). The method was the immunoSEQ multiplex PCR assay. TCRdb took over this immuneACCESS table, retaining in-frame rearrangements with V and J assigned. Such tables are incomplete; in checked studies, under half of the missing clones stem from an unresolved V gene, and the remainder is unexplained. This sample has roughly 200,000 clones in its table, and more than 65% of those were observed once. The ten largest clones add up to approximately 4.8% of the sample. Sequencing was done on a sample of peripheral blood. Receptors were obtained from a man aged 45-60 years with active or convalescent COVID-19.

The chain couples TRBV19 to TRBJ1-2; TRBD1 aligns across 7 bases. The CDR3 contains 15 residues. Trimming removed 5 bases from V and 6 bases from J; junction bases left unmatched: 12. The germline V gene has CDR1 LNHDA and CDR2 SQIVND (reference sequence). The CDR3 region is CASSLPGQSTNGYTF. The CDR3, as DNA: TGTGCCAGTAGTTTACCGGGACAGTCGACCAATGGCTACACCTTC.

The chain uses TRBV7-6 and TRBJ2-7; 7 bases agree with TRBD1. Germline CDR1 SGHVS, CDR2 FNYEAQ. Trimming at V came to 5 bases and at J to 0 bases, leaving 7 bases not matched to a gene. This CDR3 has 15 amino acids. The CDR3 coding sequence is TGTGCCAGCAGCCCCCGACAGGGTAGCTCCTACGAGCAGTACTTC. This translates into CASSPRQGSSYEQYF.

The chain is built from TRBV5-1 and TRBJ1-6, with 9 nucleotides matching TRBD1. Losses at the gene ends were 3 bases for V and 8 bases for J; bases not matched to a gene: 15. CDR1 and CDR2 (germline): SGHRS, YFSETQ. The CDR3 loop spans 18 amino acids. CDR3 region: CASSSGQGINKMDSPLHF. CDR3 DNA: TGCGCCAGCAGCTCTGGACAGGGGATAAATAAAATGGATTCACCCCTCCACTTT.

The V call is TRBV20-1, the J call TRBJ1-2, with D perhaps matching TRBD1 (6 bases). Germline V gene sequence: CDR1 DFQATT, CDR2 SNEGSKA (reference sequence). The CDR3 has 16 amino acids. Trimming shortened V by 3 bases and J by 1 base, and 18 bases separated the two germline ends. The CDR3 protein is CSASEGEGWSNYGYTF. CDR3 nucleotide sequence: TGCAGTGCTAGTGAGGGGGAGGGCTGGAGTAACTATGGCTACACCTTC.

The sample holds a few counts of this clone. The chain has TRBV4-1 and TRBJ2-2, with TRBD2 identical over 8 bases. Germline V gene lookup returns CDR1 MGHRA and CDR2 YSYEKL. The CDR3 runs to 15 residues. Trimming took 2 bases from V and 5 from J; bases not matched to a gene: 4. CDR3 nucleotide sequence: TGCGCCAGCAGCCAAAGCGGGGGCGGAACCGGGGAGCTGTTTTTT. Translating gives CASSQSGGGTGELFF.

The V gene is TRBV19, the J gene TRBJ1-3; possible D gene TRBD1, 5 bases. Looked up from germline, CDR1 is LNHDA and CDR2 is SQIVND (reference sequence). The V end was cut by 7 bases, the J end by 6 bases, with 13 bases between. The CDR3 consists of 13 residues. The CDR3, as DNA: TGTGCCAGTAACCGCCCGGGGGAAAACACCATATATTTT. Amino acids: CASNRPGENTIYF.

This clone has a single count. The V call is TRBV5-4, the J call TRBJ1-2, with 9 positions matching TRBD1. The CDR3 consists of 16 residues. V lost 4 bases and J lost 2; bases outside the gene matches: 9. Germline V gene sequence: CDR1 SGHNT, CDR2 YYREEE (reference sequence). The CDR3 reads CASSLPGQGGNYGYTF. The CDR3 DNA reads TGTGCCAGCAGCCTCCCGGGACAGGGTGGAAACTATGGCTACACCTTC.

The chain has TRBV11-3 and TRBJ2-1, with 11 nucleotides matching TRBD2. CDR3 size: 14 residues. In germline, CDR1 is SGHNT, CDR2 YENEEA. J gave up 8 bases and V 4 bases, and 4 bases lay outside the gene matches. CDR3 DNA: TGTGCCAGCAGCTCGACTAGCGGGGTATATGAGCAGTTCTTC. Translation gives CASSSTSGVYEQFF.

The chain joins TRBV6-5 to TRBJ1-2; D possibly corresponds to TRBD1 (5 bases). Germline loops: CDR1 MNHEY, CDR2 SVGAGI. The length of the CDR3 is 14 residues. With 5 bases removed from V and 4 bases from J, the gap between germline ends came to 14 bases. The CDR3 spells CASSRDSELYGYTF. CDR3 nucleotide sequence: TGTGCCAGCAGTCGGGACTCTGAGCTCTATGGCTACACCTTC.

The chain employs TRBV10-3 and TRBJ1-1; 8 positions agree with TRBD1. CDR3 length: 14 amino acids. The V segment lost 7 bases and the J segment 5 bases; nucleotides outside the gene matches: 9. Germline V lookup: CDR1 ENHRY, CDR2 SYGVKD. The CDR3 protein is CAINPTGGGTEAFF. CDR3 nucleotide sequence: TGTGCCATCAACCCCACAGGGGGGGGGACTGAAGCTTTCTTT.

The chain has TRBV30 and TRBJ1-1; D is unclear. The CDR3 totals 12 residues. Deletions cut 2 bases from V and 7 bases from J, with 11 bases between. Per the germline V gene, CDR1 is GTSNPN and CDR2 is SVGIG (reference sequence). The CDR3 protein is CAWSTHTFEAFF. CDR3 nucleotide sequence: TGTGCCTGGAGTACCCATACTTTTGAAGCTTTCTTT.

This clone was recorded once. The V and J genes are TRBV19 and TRBJ2-2; 13 nucleotides align to TRBD2. V was pared by 7 bases and J by 4 bases, with 6 bases of the junction left unmatched. The CDR3 loop spans 16 amino acids. CDR1 is LNHDA, CDR2 SQIVND, per germline (reference sequence). CDR3: CASTTGTSGVTGELFF. The CDR3 DNA reads TGTGCCAGTACAACCGGGACTAGCGGGGTCACCGGGGAGCTGTTTTTT.